This entry is about one T cell receptor (beta chain). Its specific antigen is unknown. The input lacks base qualities; no much larger clone sits a single base away. The data were taken from a study of T cells in localized non-small cell lung cancer (dated by TCRdb to the early 2020s). Describing the broader study: The study analyzed T cell repertoires of about 230 early-stage NSCLC patients, comparing tumors and uninvolved tumor-adjacent lungs. All 240 or so NSCLC patients in the cohort were treatment-naive and had localized lung tumors that were resected. A mean age of around 66 years was recorded for the NSCLC patients, of whom under 150 were male and 90 to 110 were female. What the work shows at the level of the full study, not this receptor alone: Longer overall survival was associated with higher T cell density in blood, whereas shorter survival was associated with higher clonality in adjacent lung. Uninvolved tumor-adjacent lung showed the highest T cell clonality, higher than tumor, which suggests more focused antigenic responses in the uninvolved tumor-adjacent lung. Because of the exploratory design, TCR variables were selected using unadjusted p-values without false-discovery rate correction. Because multi-region tumor sequencing was not performed, intratumor heterogeneity could not be ruled out. A median of 57 of the top 100 tumor clones were detected in paired uninvolved adjacent lung, and 28 of these tumor clones were also found among the top 100 clones of the paired uninvolved adjacent lung.

For this chain, trimming is 10 bases at the V end and 7 bases at the J end, and the number of junction bases without a gene match is 4. The CDR3 sequence holds 13 residues, the cysteine and phenylalanine included. The kept DNA is CDR3 alone, 39 bases in frame from the first base. CDR1 and CDR2, per the germline V gene (reference sequence), are SEHNR and FQNEAQ. At diagnosis, tumor, uninvolved tumor-adjacent lung and peripheral blood were collected and then preserved as a mix of FFPE and fresh-frozen material. For TCR repertoire profiling, blood samples were analyzed in the form of peripheral blood mononuclear cells. The immunoSEQ Assay was used to sequence TCR beta CDR3 regions from DNA. The study's processing was this. To compute T cell density, TCR beta template counts were normalized to usable DNA, which was estimated by amplifying housekeeping genes. Richness was estimated with the preseqR package, extrapolating to 400,000 templates for PBMC samples and 120,000 templates for tissue samples. Clonality was calculated as one minus Pielou's evenness. To identify tissue-enriched TCRs, differential abundance testing was run on productive amino-acid clonotypes with a minimum total count of 5 and an alpha of 0.1. The Jaccard Index and the Morisita Overlap Index were used to quantify repertoire overlap between compartments. GLIPH clustered TCR beta CDR3s with public tetramer-defined viral CDR3s; viral motifs required at least three viral sequences plus V-gene enrichment. TCRdb took over this immuneACCESS table, retaining in-frame rearrangements with V and J assigned. Such tables are incomplete; in checked studies, under half of the missing clones stem from an unresolved V gene, and the remainder is unexplained. V, J and clone size derive from that table, while D and trimming were established from the DNA sequence. The sample table contains 61,000 or so clones; only one count was recorded for roughly 90% of them. The ten largest clonotypes hold approximately 5.2% of the sample.

This sample comprised peripheral blood, obtained before any cancer treatment. This clonotype was obtained from a woman between 35 and 75 years old with stage I lung adenocarcinoma. The sequence joins TRBV7-9 to TRBJ2-1; 13 middle bases align to TRBD2. The nucleotide sequence reads as follows: TGTGCCACCGCGACTAGCGGGGGGAATGAGCAGTTCTTC. It translates to CATATSGGNEQFF.